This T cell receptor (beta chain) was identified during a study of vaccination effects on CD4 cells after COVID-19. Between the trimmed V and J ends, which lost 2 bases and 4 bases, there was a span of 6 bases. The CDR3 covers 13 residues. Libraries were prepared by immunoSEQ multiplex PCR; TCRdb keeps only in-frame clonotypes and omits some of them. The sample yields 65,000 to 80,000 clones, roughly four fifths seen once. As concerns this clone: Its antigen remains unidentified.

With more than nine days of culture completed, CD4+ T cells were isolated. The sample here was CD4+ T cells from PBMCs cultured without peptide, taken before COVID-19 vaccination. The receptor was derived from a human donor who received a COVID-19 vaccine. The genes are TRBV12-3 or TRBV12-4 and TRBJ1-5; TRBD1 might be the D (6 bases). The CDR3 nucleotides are TGTGCCAGCAGTTTAAGGGGGAATCAGCCCCAGCATTTT. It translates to CASSLRGNQPQHF.